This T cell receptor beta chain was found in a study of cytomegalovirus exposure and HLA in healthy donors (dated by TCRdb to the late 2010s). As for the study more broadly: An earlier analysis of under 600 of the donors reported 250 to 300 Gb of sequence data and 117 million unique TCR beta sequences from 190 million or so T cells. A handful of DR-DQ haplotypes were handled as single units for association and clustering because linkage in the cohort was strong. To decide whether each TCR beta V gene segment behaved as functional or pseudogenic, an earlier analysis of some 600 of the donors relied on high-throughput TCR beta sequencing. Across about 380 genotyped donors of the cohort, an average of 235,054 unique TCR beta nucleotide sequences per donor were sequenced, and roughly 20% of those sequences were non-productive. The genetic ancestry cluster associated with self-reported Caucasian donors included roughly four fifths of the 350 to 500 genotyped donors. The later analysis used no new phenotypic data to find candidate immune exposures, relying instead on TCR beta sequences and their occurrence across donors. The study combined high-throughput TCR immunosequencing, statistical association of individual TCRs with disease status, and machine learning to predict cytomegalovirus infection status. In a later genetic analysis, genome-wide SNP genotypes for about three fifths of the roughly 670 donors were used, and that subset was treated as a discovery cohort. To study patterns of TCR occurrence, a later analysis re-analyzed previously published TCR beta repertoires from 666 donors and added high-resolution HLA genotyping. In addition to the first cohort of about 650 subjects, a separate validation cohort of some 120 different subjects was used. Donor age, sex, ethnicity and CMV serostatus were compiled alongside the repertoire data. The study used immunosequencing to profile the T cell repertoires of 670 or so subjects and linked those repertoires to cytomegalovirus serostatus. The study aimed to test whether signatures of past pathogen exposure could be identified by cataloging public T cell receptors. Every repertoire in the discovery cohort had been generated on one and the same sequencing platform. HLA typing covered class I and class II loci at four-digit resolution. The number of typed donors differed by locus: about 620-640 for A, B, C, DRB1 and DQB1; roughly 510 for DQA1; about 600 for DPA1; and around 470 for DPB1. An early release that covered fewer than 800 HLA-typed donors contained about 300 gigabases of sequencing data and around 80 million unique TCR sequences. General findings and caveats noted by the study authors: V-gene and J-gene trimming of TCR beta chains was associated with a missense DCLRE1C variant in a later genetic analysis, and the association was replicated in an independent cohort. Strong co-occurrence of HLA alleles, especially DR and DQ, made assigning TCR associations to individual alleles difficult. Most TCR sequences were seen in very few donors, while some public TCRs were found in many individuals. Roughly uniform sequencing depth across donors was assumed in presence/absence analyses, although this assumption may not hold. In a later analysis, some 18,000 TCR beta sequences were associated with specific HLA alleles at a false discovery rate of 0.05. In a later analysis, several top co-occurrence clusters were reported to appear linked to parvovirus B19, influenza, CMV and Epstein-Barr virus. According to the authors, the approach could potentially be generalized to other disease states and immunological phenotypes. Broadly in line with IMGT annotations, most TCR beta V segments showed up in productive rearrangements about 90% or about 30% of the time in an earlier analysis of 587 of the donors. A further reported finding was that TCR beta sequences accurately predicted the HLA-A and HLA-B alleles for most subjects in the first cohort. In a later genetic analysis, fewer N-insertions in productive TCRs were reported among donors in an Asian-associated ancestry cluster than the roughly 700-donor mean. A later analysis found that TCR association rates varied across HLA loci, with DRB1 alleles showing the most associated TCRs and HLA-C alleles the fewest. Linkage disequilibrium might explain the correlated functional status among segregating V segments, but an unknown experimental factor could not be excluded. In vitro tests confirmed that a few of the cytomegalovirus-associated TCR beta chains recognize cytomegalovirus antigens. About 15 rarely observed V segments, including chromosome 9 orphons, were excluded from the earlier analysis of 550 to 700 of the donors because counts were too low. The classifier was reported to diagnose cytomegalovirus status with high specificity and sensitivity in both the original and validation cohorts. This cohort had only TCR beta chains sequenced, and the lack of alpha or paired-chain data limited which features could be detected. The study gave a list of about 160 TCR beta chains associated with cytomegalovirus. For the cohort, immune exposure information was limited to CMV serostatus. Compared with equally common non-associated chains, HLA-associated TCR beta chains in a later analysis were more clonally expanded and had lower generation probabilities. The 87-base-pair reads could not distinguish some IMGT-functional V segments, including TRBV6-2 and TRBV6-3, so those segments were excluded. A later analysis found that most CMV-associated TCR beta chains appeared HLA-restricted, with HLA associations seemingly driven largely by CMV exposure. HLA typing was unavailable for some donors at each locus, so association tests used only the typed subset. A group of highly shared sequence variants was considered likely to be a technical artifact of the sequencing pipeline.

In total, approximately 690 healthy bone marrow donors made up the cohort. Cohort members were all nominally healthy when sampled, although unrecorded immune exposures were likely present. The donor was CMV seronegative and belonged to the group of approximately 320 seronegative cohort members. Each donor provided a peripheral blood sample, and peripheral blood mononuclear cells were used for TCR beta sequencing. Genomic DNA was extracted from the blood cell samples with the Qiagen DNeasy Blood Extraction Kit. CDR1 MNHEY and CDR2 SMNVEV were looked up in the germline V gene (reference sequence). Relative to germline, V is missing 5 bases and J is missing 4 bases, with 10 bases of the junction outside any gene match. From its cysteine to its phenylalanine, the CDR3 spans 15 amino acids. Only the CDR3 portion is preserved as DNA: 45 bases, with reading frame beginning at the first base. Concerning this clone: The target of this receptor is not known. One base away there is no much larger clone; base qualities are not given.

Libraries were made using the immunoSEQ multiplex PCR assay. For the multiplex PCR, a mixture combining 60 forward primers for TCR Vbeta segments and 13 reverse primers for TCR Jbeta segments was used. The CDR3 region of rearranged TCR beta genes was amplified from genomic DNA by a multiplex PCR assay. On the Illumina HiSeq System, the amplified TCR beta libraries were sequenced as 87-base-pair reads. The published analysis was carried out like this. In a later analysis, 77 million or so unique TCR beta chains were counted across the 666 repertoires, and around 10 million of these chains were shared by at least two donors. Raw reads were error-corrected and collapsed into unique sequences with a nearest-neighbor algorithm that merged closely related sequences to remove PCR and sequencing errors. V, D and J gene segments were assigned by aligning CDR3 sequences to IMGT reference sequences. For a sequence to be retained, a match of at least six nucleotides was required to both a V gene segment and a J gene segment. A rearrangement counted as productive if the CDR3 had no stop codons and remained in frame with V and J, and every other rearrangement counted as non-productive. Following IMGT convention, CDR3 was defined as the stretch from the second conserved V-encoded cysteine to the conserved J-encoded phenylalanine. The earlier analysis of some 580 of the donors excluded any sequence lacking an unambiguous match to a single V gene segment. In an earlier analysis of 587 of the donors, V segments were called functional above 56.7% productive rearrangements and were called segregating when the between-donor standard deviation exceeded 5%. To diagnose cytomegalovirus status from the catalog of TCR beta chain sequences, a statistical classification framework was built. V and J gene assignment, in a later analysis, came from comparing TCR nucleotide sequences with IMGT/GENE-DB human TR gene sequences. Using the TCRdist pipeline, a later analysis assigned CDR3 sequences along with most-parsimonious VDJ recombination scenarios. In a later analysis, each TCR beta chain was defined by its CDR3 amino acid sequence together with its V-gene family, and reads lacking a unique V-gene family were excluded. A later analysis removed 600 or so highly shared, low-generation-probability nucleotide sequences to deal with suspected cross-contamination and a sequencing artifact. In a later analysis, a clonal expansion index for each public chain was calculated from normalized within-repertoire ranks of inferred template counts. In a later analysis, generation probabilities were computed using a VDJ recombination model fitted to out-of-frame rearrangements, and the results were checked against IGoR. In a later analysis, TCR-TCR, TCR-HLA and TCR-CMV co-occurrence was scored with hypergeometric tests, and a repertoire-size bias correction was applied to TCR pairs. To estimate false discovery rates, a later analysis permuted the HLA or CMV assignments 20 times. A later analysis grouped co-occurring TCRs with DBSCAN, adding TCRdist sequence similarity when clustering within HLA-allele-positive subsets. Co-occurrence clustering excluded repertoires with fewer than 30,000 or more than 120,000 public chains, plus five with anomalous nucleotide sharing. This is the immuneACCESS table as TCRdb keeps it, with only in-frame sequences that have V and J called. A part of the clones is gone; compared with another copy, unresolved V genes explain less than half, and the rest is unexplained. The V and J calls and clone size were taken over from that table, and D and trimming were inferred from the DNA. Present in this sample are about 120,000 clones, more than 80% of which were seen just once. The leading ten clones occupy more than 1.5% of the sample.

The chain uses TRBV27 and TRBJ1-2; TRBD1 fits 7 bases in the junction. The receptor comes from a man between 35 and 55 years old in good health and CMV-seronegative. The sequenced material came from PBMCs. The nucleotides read TGTGCCAGCAGTCGATGGACAGGAGCATCCTATGGCTACACCTTC. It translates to CASSRWTGASYGYTF.